The 2 T cell receptor beta chains below come from one sample, sequenced in a study of T cell responses to AZD1222 COVID-19 vaccine. Sequencing used immunoSEQ multiplex PCR; TCRdb keeps in-frame clones, though not all of them. The sample shows some 120,000 clones, just over 85% of them seen only once. Specimen: peripheral blood, collected on day 0 of AZD1222 vaccination. These receptors were collected from an adult in good health.

In this sample, this clone turned up once. The rearrangement links TRBV3-1 (or the pseudogene TRBV3-2) to TRBJ2-7, with D uncertain. Germline loops: CDR1 LGHDT, CDR2 YNNKEL (reference sequence). This CDR3 is built from 12 residues. The ends were cut back, 4 bases at V and 12 bases at J, with 16 bases in the middle. CDR3 loop: CASSLDRAQLYF. In DNA, the CDR3 is TGTGCCAGCAGCCTTGATCGGGCGCAGCTGTACTTC.

This clone came up once. CDR3 coding DNA: TGCGCCAGCAGCTTGGTACCTAGCGGAGATACGCAGTATTTT. As protein: CASSLVPSGDTQYF. The V gene is TRBV5-1, the J gene TRBJ2-3, with TRBD2 matching 7 bases. In germline, CDR1 is SGHRS, CDR2 YFSETQ. With 0 bases clipped from V and 5 bases from J, the junction kept 3 bases outside the gene matches. The CDR3 is 14 amino acids. The entire variable domain, with the rest obtained from reference TRBV5-1 and TRBJ2-3, is as follows: KAGVTQTPRYLIKTRGQQVTLSCSPISGHRSVSWYQQTPGQGLQFLFEYFSETQRNKGNFPGRFSGRQFSNSRSEMNVSTLELGDSALYLCASSLVPSGDTQYFGPGTRLTVL.